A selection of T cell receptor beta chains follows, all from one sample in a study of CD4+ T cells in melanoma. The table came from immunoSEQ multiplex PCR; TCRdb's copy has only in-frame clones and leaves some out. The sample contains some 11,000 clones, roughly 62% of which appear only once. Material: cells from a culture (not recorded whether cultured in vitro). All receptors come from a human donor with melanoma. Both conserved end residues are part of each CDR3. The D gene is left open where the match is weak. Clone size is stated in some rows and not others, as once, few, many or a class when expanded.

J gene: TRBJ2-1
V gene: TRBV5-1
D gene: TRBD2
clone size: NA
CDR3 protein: CASSLDSGGYNEQFF
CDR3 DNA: TGCGCCAGCAGCTTGGATAGCGGGGGCTACAATGAGCAGTTCTTC

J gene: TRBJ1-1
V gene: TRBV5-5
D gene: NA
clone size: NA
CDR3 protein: CASSRKVGYTEAFF
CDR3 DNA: TGTGCCAGCAGCCGAAAAGTTGGATACACTGAAGCTTTCTTT

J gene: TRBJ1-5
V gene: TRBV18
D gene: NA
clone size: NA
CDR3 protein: CASSVGQGQPQHF
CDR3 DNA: TGTGCCAGCTCGGTGGGACAAGGTCAGCCCCAGCATTTT

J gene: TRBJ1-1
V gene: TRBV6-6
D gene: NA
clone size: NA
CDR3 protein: CASIQDPGRTEAFF
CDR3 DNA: TGTGCCAGCATCCAGGACCCTGGGAGGACTGAAGCTTTCTTT

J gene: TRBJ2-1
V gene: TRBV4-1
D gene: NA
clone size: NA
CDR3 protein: CASSQVTSPGAIEQFF
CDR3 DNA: TGCGCCAGCAGCCAAGTGACCTCCCCAGGGGCTATTGAGCAGTTCTTC

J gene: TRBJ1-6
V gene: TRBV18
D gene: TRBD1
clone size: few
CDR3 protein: CASSPTGGDSPLHF
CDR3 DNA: TGTGCCAGCTCACCGACAGGGGGGGATTCACCCCTCCACTTT

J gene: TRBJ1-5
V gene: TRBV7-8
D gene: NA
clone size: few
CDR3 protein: CASSPRTEQPQHF
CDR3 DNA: TGTGCCAGCAGCCCTCGGACGGAACAGCCCCAGCATTTT

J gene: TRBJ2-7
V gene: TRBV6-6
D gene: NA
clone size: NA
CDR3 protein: CASSYSSGAGYEQYF
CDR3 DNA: TGTGCCAGCAGTTACTCGTCAGGGGCCGGTTACGAGCAGTACTTC

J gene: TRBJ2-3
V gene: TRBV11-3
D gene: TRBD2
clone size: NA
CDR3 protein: CASSLGLVGVTDTQYF
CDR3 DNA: TGTGCCAGCAGCCTAGGACTAGTTGGAGTCACAGATACGCAGTATTTT

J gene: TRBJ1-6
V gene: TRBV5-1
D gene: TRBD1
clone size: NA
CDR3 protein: CASSLDPPGGSSYNSPLHF
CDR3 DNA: TGCGCCAGCAGCTTGGACCCCCCAGGGGGAAGCTCCTATAATTCACCCCTCCACTTT

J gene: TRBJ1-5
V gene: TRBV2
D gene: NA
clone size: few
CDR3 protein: CASSGEGQPQHF
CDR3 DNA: TGTGCCAGCAGCGGGGAGGGCCAGCCCCAGCATTTT

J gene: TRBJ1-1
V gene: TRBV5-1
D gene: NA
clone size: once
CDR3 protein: CASSLARGGRTNTEAFF
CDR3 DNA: TGCGCCAGCAGCTTGGCCCGGGGGGGTCGGACGAACACTGAAGCTTTCTTT

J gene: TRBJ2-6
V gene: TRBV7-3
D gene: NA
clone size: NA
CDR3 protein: CASSLGGSGANVLTF
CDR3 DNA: TGTGCCAGCAGCTTAGGAGGGTCTGGGGCCAACGTCCTGACTTTC

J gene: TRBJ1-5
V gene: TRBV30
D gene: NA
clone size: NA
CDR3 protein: CAWRLRTASNQPQHF
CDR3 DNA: TGTGCCTGGAGGTTAAGAACAGCTAGCAATCAGCCCCAGCATTTT

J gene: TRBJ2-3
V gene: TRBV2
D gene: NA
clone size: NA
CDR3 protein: CASRGSDQYTDTQYF
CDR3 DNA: TGTGCCAGCAGGGGATCCGATCAGTACACAGATACGCAGTATTTT

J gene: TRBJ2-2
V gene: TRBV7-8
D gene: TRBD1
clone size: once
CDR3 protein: CASSSRTGSRTGELFF
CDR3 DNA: TGTGCCAGCAGCTCGCGGACAGGGTCGCGCACCGGGGAGCTGTTTTTT

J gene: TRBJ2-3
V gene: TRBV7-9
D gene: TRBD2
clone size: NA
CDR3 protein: CASSFLEAGATDTQYF
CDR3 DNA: TGTGCCAGCAGCTTCCTTGAAGCGGGGGCCACAGATACGCAGTATTTT

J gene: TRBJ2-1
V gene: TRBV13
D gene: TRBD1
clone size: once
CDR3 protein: CASSRWGQGGGEQFF
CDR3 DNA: TGTGCCAGCAGCCGCTGGGGACAGGGTGGCGGTGAGCAGTTCTTC

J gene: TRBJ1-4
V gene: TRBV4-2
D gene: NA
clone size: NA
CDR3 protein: CASSQYIATNEKLFF
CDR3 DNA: TGTGCCAGCAGCCAGTACATCGCAACTAATGAAAAACTGTTTTTT

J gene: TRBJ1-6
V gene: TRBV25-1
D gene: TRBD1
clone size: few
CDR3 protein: CASSDRQGVSSPLHF
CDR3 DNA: TGTGCCAGCAGTGATAGACAGGGAGTGAGTTCACCCCTCCACTTT

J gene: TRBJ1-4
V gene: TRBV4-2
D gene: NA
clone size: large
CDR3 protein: CASSRARRANEKLFF
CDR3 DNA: TGTGCCAGCAGCCGGGCCCGGAGGGCTAATGAAAAACTGTTTTTT

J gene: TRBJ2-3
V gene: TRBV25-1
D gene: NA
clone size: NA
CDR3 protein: CASRKGLIGTDTQYF
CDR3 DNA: TGTGCCAGCCGAAAAGGACTCATAGGGACAGATACGCAGTATTTT

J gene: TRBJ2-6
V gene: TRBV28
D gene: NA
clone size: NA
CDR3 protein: CASVPGTVLSGANVLTF
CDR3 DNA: TGTGCCAGCGTCCCCGGGACTGTGCTCTCTGGGGCCAACGTCCTGACTTTC

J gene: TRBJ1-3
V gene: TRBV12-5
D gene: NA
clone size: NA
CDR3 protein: CASGPFGLGNTIYF
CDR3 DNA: TGTGCTAGTGGTCCCTTCGGGTTGGGAAACACCATATATTTT

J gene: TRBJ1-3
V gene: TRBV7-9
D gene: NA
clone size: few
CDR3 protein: CASARLEGYGDTIYF
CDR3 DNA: TGTGCCAGCGCGCGGCTTGAGGGTTACGGGGACACCATATATTTT

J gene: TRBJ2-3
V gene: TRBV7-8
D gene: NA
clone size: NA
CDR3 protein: CASTIAGDTDTQYF
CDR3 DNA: TGTGCCAGCACCATCGCAGGAGACACAGATACGCAGTATTTT

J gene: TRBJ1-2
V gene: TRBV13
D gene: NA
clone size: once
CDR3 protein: CASSKRTDLNYGYTF
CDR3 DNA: TGTGCCAGCAGCAAAAGGACAGATTTAAACTATGGCTACACCTTC

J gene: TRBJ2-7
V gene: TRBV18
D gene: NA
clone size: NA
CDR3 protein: CASSPQGTRRYEQYF
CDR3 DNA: TGTGCCAGCTCACCACAGGGGACACGACGATACGAGCAGTACTTC

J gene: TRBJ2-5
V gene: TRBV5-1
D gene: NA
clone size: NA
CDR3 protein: CASSLQPTRQAGETQYF
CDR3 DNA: TGCGCCAGCAGCTTGCAACCAACAAGACAGGCGGGAGAGACCCAGTACTTC

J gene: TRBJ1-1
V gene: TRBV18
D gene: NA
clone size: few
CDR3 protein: CASSPTTEEAFF
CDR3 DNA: TGTGCCAGCTCACCCACGACAGAGGAAGCTTTCTTT

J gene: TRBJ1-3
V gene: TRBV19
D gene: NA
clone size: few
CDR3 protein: CASSIVAGSRNTIYF
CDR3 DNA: TGTGCCAGTAGTATAGTAGCCGGCTCTCGAAACACCATATATTTT

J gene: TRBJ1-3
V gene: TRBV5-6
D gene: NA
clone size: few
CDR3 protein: CASSLGGIGNTIYF
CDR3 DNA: TGTGCCAGCAGCTTGGGCGGGATCGGAAACACCATATATTTT

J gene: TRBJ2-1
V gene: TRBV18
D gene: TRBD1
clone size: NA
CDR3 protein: CASSSGTGVSNEQFF
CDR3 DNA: TGTGCCAGCTCTTCTGGGACAGGGGTCTCAAATGAGCAGTTCTTC

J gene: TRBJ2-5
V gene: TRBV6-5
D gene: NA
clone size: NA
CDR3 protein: CASSYSRGSQETQYF
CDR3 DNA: TGTGCCAGCAGTTACTCACGGGGATCCCAAGAGACCCAGTACTTC

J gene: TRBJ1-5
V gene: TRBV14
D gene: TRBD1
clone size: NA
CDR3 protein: CASTFRGRGARGNQPQHF
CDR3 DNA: TGTGCCAGCACTTTTAGGGGGCGGGGGGCGAGGGGCAATCAGCCCCAGCATTTT

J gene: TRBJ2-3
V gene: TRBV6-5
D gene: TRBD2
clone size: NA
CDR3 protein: CASSYTGLAGTDTQYF
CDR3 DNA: TGTGCCAGCAGTTACACGGGACTAGCGGGCACAGATACGCAGTATTTT

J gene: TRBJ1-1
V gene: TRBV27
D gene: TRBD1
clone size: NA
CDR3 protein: CASSRQGAGTEAFF
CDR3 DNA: TGTGCCAGCAGCAGACAGGGAGCAGGCACTGAAGCTTTCTTT

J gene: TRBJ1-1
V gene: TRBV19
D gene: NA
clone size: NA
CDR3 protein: CASSIRRLNTEAFF
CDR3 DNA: TGTGCCAGTAGTATCCGTAGGCTGAACACTGAAGCTTTCTTT

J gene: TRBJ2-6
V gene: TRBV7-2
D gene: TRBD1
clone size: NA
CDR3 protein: CASSLKGQGTGANVLTF
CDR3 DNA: TGCGCCAGCAGCTTAAAGGGACAGGGGACTGGGGCCAACGTCCTGACTTTC

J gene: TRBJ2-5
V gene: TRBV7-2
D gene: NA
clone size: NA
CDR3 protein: CASSLWETQYF
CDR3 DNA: TGTGCCAGCAGCTTATGGGAGACCCAGTACTTC

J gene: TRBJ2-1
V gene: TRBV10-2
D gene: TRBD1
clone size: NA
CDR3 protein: CASWTGGYNEQFF
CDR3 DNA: TGCGCCAGCTGGACAGGGGGCTACAATGAGCAGTTCTTC

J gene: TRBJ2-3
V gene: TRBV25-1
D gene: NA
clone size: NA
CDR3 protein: CASTKGSGTDTQYF
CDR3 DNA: TGTGCCAGCACCAAGGGGTCGGGCACAGATACGCAGTATTTT

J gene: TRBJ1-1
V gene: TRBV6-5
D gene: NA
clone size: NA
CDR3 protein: CASRGSPKEAFF
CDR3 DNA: TGTGCCAGCAGAGGGAGCCCGAAGGAAGCTTTCTTT

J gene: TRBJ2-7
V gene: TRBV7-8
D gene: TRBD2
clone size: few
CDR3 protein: CASSRGLAGVYDEQYF
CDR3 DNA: TGTGCCAGCAGCCGCGGGCTAGCGGGGGTCTATGACGAGCAGTACTTC

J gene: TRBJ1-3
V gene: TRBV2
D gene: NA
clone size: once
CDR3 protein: CASRPRVSGNTIYF
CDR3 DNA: TGTGCCAGCAGGCCCAGGGTTTCTGGAAACACCATATATTTT

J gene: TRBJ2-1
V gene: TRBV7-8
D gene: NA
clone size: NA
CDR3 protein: CASSLKGGNEQFF
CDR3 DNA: TGTGCCAGCAGCTTAAAGGGGGGCAATGAGCAGTTCTTC

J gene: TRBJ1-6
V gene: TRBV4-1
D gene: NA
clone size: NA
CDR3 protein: CASSQGRQRSSYNSPLHF
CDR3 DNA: TGCGCCAGCAGCCAAGGGAGACAGAGGAGCTCCTATAATTCACCCCTCCACTTT

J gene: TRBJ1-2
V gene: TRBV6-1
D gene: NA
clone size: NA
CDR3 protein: CASRTGHHTNYGYTF
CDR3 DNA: TGTGCCAGCAGGACAGGACACCACACGAACTATGGCTACACCTTC

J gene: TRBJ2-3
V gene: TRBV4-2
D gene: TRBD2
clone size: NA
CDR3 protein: CASSRAGGGESADTQYF
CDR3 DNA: TGTGCCAGCAGCCGGGCTGGCGGGGGGGAGTCCGCAGATACGCAGTATTTT

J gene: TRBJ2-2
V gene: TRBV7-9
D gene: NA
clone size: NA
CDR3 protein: CASSLGGTANTGELFF
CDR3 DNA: TGTGCCAGCAGCTTGGGAGGGACAGCGAACACCGGGGAGCTGTTTTTT

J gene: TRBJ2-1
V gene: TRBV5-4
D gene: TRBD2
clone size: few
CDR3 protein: CASRTGGRSANEQFF
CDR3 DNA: TGTGCCAGCAGGACGGGGGGGCGGTCGGCGAATGAGCAGTTCTTC

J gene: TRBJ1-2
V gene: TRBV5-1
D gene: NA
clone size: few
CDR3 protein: CASSPSVYYGYTF
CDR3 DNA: TGCGCCAGCAGCCCCTCGGTCTACTATGGCTACACCTTC